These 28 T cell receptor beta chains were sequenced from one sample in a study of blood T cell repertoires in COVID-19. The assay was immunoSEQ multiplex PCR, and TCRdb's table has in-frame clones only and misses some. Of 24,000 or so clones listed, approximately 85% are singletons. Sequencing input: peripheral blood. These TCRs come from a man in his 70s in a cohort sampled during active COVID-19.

The CDR3 here is CASSLTRQYEQYF. CDR3 DNA sequence: TGTGCCAGCAGTTTAACTAGACAATACGAGCAGTACTTC. The chain couples TRBV28 to TRBJ2-7; TRBD2 might be the D (5 bases). This CDR3 region has 13 residues. Germline lookup yields CDR1 MDHEN and CDR2 SYDVKM. V lost 2 bases and J 4 bases, leaving 9 bases between the germline ends. The entire variable domain, with the rest obtained from reference TRBV28 and TRBJ2-7, is as follows: DVKVTQSSRYLVKRTGEKVFLECVQDMDHENMFWYRQDPGLGLRLIYFSYDVKMKEKGDIPEGYSVSREKKERFSLILESASTNQTSMYLCASSLTRQYEQYFGPGTRLTVT.

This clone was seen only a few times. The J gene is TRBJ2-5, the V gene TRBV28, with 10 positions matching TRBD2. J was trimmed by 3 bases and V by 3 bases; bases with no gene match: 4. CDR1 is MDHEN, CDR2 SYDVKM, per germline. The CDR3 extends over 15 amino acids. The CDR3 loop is CASSFEREGKETQYF. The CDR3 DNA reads TGTGCCAGCAGTTTTGAGCGGGAGGGAAAAGAGACCCAGTACTTC.

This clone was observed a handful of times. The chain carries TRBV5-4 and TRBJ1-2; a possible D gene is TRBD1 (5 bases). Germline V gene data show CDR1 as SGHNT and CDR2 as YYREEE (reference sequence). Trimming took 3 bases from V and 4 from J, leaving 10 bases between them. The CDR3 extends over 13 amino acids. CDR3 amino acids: CASSSDRSYGYTF. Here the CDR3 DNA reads TGTGCCAGCAGCTCCGACAGAAGCTATGGCTACACCTTC.

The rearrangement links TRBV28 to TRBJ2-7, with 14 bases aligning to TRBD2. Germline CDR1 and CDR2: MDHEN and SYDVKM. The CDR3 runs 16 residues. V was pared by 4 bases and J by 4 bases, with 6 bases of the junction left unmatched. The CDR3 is CASSSSRTSGRYEQYF. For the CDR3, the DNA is TGTGCCAGCAGTTCCTCGAGGACTAGCGGGAGGTACGAGCAGTACTTC. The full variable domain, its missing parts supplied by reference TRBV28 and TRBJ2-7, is DVKVTQSSRYLVKRTGEKVFLECVQDMDHENMFWYRQDPGLGLRLIYFSYDVKMKEKGDIPEGYSVSREKKERFSLILESASTNQTSMYLCASSSSRTSGRYEQYFGPGTRLTVT.

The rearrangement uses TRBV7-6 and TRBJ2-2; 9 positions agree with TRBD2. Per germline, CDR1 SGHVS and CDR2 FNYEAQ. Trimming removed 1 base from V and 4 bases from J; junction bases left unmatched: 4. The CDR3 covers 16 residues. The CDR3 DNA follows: TGTGCCAGCAGCTTAGTCAGCGGGAGGAGCACCGGGGAGCTGTTTTTT. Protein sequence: CASSLVSGRSTGELFF.

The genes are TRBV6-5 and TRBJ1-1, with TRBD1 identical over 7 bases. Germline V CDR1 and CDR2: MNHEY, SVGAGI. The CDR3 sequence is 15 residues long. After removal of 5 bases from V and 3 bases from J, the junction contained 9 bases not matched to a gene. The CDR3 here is CASSTFRQGYTEAFF. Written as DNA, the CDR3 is TGTGCCAGCAGTACGTTTCGACAGGGCTACACTGAAGCTTTCTTT.

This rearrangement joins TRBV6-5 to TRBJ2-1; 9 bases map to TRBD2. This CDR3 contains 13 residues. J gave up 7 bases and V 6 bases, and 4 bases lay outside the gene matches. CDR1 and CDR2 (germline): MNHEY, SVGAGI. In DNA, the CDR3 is TGTGCCAGCAGGGGGACTAGCCGGAATGAGCAGTTCTTC. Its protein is CASRGTSRNEQFF.

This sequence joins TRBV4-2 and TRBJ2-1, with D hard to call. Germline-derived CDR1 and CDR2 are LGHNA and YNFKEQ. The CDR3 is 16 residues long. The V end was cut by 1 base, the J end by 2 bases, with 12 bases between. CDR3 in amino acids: CASSQGGVKTYNEQFF. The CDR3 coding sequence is TGTGCCAGCAGCCAAGGCGGAGTAAAAACCTACAATGAGCAGTTCTTC.

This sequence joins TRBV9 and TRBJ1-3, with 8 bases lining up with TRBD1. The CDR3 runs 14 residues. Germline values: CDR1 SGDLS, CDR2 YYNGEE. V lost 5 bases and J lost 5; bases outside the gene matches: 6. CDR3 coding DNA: TGTGCCAGCAGTGACAGGGGCTCAAGAAACACCATATATTTT. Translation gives CASSDRGSRNTIYF. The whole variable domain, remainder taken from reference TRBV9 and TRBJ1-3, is DSGVTQTPKHLITATGQRVTLRCSPRSGDLSVYWYQQSLDQGLQFLIQYYNGEERAKGNILERFSAQQFPDLHSELNLSSLELGDSALYFCASSDRGSRNTIYFGEGSWLTVV.

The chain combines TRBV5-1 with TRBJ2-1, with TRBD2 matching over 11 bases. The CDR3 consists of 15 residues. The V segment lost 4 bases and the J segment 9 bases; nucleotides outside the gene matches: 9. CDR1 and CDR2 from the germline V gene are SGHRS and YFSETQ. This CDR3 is CASSPASGRNAEQFF. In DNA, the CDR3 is TGCGCCAGCAGCCCGGCTAGCGGGAGGAACGCTGAGCAGTTCTTC.

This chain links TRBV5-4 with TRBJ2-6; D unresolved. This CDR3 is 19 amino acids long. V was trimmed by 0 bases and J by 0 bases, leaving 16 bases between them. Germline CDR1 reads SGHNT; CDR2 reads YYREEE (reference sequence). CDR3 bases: TGTGCCAGCAGCTTGGATATTTTGGCAGGAAGCTCTGGGGCCAACGTCCTGACTTTC. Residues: CASSLDILAGSSGANVLTF.

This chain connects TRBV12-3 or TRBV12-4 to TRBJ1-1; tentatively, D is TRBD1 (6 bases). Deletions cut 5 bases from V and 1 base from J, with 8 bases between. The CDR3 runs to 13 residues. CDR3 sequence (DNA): TGTGCCAGCAGTCTACAGGGGAACACTGAAGCTTTCTTT. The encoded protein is CASSLQGNTEAFF.

CDR3 loop: CASSYSRWGGEQFF. The CDR3 DNA is TGTGCCAGCAGTTACTCGAGATGGGGGGGTGAGCAGTTCTTC. The J gene is TRBJ2-1, the V gene TRBV6-5; 7 nucleotides align to TRBD2. The junction had 5 bases not matched to a gene; V was cut back by 0 bases and J by 9 bases. The germline CDR1 and CDR2 sequences are MNHEY and SVGAGI. The CDR3 sequence is 14 residues long.

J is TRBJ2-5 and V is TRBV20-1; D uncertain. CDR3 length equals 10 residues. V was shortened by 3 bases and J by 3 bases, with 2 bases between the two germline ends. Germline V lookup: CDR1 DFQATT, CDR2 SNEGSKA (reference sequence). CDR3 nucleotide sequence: TGCAGTGCTAGCGAAGAGACCCAGTACTTC. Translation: CSASEETQYF.

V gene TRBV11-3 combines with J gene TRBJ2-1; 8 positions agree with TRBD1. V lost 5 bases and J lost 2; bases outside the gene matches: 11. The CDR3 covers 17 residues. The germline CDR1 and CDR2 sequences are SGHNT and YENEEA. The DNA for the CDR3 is TGTGCCAGCAGCCCCTGGGGCACAGGGGGACCCTACAATGAGCAGTTCTTC. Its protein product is CASSPWGTGGPYNEQFF.

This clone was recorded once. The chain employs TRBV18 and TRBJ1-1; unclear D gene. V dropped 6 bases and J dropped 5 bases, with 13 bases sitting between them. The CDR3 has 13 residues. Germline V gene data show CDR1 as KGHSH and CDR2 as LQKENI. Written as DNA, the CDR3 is TGTGCCAGCTCGCAAAGAGATTCAACTGAAGCTTTCTTT. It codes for CASSQRDSTEAFF.

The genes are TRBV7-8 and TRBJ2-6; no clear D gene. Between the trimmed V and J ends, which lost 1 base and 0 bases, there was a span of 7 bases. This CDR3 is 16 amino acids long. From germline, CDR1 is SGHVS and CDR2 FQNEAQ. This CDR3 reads CASSLGLGSGANVLTF. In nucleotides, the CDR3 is TGTGCCAGCAGCTTAGGACTGGGCTCTGGGGCCAACGTCCTGACTTTC.

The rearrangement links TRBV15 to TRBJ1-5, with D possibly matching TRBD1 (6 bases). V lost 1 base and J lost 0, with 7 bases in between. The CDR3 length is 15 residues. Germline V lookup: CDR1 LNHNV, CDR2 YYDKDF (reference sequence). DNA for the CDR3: TGTGCCACCAGCAGAGCAGGGGATAGCAATCAGCCCCAGCATTTT. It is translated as CATSRAGDSNQPQHF.

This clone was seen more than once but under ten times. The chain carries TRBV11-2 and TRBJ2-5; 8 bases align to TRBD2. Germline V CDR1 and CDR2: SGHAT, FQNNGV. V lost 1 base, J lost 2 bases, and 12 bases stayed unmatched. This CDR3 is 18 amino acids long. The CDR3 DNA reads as TGTGCCAGCAGCTTAGGTGGTCGGCTCGGGAGGGGGCAAGAGACCCAGTACTTC. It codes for CASSLGGRLGRGQETQYF.

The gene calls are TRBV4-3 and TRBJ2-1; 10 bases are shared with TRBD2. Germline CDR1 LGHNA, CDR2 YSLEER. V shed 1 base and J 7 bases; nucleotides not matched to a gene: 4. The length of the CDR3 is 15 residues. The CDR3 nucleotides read TGCGCCAGCAGCCAAGTGCAGCGGGAGGGGAATGAGCAGTTCTTC. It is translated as CASSQVQREGNEQFF.

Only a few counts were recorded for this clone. CDR3 loop: CASSLTGSLNEKLFF. CDR3 DNA: TGTGCCAGCAGCTTAACCGGGTCGCTTAATGAAAAACTGTTTTTT. This chain links TRBV11-1 with TRBJ1-4; no clear D. Germline V gives CDR1 SGHAT, CDR2 FQDESV (reference sequence). The CDR3 is made up of 15 amino acids. Deletions cut 2 bases from V and 4 bases from J, with 11 bases between.

The DNA for the CDR3 is TGTGCCAGCAGCCTAGGGTCAGGGGTAGGGCAGCCCCAGCATTTT. Its translation is CASSLGSGVGQPQHF. V gene TRBV11-2 combines with J gene TRBJ1-5; perhaps TRBD1 as D (6 bases). The CDR3 length is 15 residues. Trimming took 5 bases from V and 7 from J, leaving 18 bases between them. Looked up from germline, CDR1 is SGHAT and CDR2 is FQNNGV. The variable domain in full, with the rest retrieved from reference TRBV11-2 and TRBJ1-5, is EAGVAQSPRYKIIEKRQSVAFWCNPISGHATLYWYQQILGQGPKLLIQFQNNGVVDDSQLPKDRFSAERLKGVDSTLKIQPAKLEDSAVYLCASSLGSGVGQPQHFGDGTRLSIL.

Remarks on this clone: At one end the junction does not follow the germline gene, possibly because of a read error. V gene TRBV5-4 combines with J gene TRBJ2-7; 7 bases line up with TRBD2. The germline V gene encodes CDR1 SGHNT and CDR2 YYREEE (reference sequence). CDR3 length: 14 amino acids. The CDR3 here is CASSYGGSSDEQYF. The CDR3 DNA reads TGTGCCAGCAGCTATGGCGGGAGCTCCGACGAGCAGTACTTC.

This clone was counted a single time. CDR3 sequence: CASSLGASEETQYF. The CDR3 DNA is TGCGCCAGCAGCTTGGGGGCTAGCGAAGAGACCCAGTACTTC. The chain is built from TRBV5-1 and TRBJ2-5; weak D call: TRBD2 (6 bases). Between the trimmed V and J ends, which lost 0 bases and 3 bases, there was a span of 9 bases. There are 14 residues in the CDR3. Per the germline V gene, CDR1 is SGHRS and CDR2 is YFSETQ.

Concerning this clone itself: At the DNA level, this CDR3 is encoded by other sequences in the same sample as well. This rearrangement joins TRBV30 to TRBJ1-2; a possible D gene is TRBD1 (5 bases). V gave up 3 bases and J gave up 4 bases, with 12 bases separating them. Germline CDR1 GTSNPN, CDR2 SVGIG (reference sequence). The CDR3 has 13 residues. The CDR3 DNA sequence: TGTGCCTGGAGCCGTGACAGACCCTATGGCTACACCTTC. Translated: CAWSRDRPYGYTF.

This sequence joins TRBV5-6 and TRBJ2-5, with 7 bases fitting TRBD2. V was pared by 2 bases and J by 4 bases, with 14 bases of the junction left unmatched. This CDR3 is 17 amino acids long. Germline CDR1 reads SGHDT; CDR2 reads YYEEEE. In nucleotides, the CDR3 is TGTGCCAGCAGCTTCGACTTGGGGGAGGGGAGAATAGAGACCCAGTACTTC. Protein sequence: CASSFDLGEGRIETQYF. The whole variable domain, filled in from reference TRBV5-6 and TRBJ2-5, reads DAGVTQSPTHLIKTRGQQVTLRCSPKSGHDTVSWYQQALGQGPQFIFQYYEEEERQRGNFPDRFSGHQFPNYSSELNVNALLLGDSALYLCASSFDLGEGRIETQYFGPGTRLLVL.

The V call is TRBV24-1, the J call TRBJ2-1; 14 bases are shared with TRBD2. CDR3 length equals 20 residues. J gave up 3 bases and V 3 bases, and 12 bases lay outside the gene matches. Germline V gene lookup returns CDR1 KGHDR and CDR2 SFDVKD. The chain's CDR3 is CATSDGRPAGLAGVYNEQFF. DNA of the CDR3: TGTGCCACCAGTGATGGTCGGCCAGCGGGACTAGCGGGAGTCTACAATGAGCAGTTCTTC.

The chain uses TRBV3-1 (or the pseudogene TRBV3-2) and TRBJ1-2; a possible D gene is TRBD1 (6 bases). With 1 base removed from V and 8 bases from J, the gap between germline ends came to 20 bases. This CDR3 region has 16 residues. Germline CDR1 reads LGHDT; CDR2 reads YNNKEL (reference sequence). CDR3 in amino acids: CASSQGLSSRGRGYTF. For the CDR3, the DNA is TGTGCCAGCAGCCAAGGTTTATCTTCCAGGGGAAGGGGCTACACCTTC.